The sequence of this TCR beta chain was determined in a study of regulatory T cells in long-lasting Graves disease (TCRdb year 2021). Broadly, across the study: Persistent Graves' disease was defined as persistently positive TSH receptor autoantibodies together with antithyroid drug treatment for over 5 years. Persistent Graves' disease patients were compared with newly diagnosed Graves' disease patients by peripheral blood TCR sequencing and RNA sequencing. The study was registered as a clinical trial and conducted in China. A total of about 33 samples underwent TCR sequencing: around 13 from persistent and approximately 20 from newly diagnosed Graves' disease patients. On average, persistent Graves' disease patients in the clinical cohort had been on antithyroid drugs for around ten years. General conclusions and limits of the study: Sequencing and analysis were restricted to the TCR beta chain. As a limitation, the authors acknowledged that the small sample size may reduce accuracy. Only peripheral blood was studied, because thyroid tissue, the primary lesion, was inaccessible. TRBV28, TRBJ1-2 and TRBJ2-5 were preferentially used in persistent disease, while TRBV20-1 and TRBJ2-1 were favored in newly diagnosed disease. More public clonotypes were shared among persistent patients (2,741) than among newly diagnosed patients (under 1,000). Persistent Graves' disease patients showed lower TCR Shannon entropy and fewer highly expanded clones than newly diagnosed patients, suggesting clonal expansion.

This clonotype was found a few times. Its antigen remains undetermined. It has no much larger one-base neighbor in the sample; base qualities were not kept. The time point label for this specimen denotes: persistent/refractory GD, antithyroid drugs over 5 years with positive TRAb. For both TCR sequencing and RNA sequencing, RNA was extracted from PBMCs in TRIzol. Graves' disease was diagnosed according to American Thyroid Association guidelines. Recruitment of patients was carried out at an endocrinology department in Xi'an, China. From each patient, around 9 milliliters of peripheral blood was collected into an EDTA anticoagulant tube. Ficoll Paque Plus density gradient separation was used to isolate PBMCs, and no additional T cell sorting was done. RNA quality was checked with an Agilent 2100 Bioanalyzer and agarose gel, and concentration with a NanoDrop 2000. Libraries were prepared through multiplex PCR. Sequencing was carried out with an Illumina HiSeq 4000. iRepertoire HTBI primers and Arm-PCR amplification of CDR3 regions were used to construct TCR beta libraries. PCR products were gel purified before sequencing. The paper's processing steps were these. Across samples, some 62 TRBV and 14 TRBJ segments were identified and used for gene usage analysis of CDR3 amino acid clonotypes. Filtered high-quality paired reads were merged into contigs using COPE and FqMerger. BLAST was used to align contigs to IMGT TRBV, TRBD and TRBJ reference genes, with CDR3 defined following IMGT. Any clonotype with a frequency above 0.1% was counted as a highly expanded clone. Shannon entropy served as the measure of repertoire diversity, while the Gini coefficient captured V-J evenness. Public clonotypes were defined as clonotypes shared by more than one individual. TCRdb reprocessed the public reads (quality trimming at Q25 with fastp, clone calling with MiXCR) and kept in-frame beta chains. All rows with the same CDR3 protein become a single entry with the most common DNA and genes. None of the V and J calls come from the authors' own analysis; TCRdb made them. The sample profile shows approximately 690,000 distinct CDR3 sequences; around 32% of them were found once. The ten largest clonotypes hold 40% to 55% of the sample.

From the germline V gene (reference sequence), CDR1 is LNHDA and CDR2 is SQIVND. Trimming costs V 5 bases and J 2 bases, and their ends lie 13 bases apart. The CDR3, from cysteine to phenylalanine, totals 14 residues. Here the CDR3 DNA is all that survives: 42 bases in frame from base 1. The sequence was collected from a female donor with Graves disease. Here the chain combines TRBV19 and TRBJ2-7; the D gene lacks a confident call. This specimen consisted of peripheral blood mononuclear cells (PBMCs), obtained when the disease was refractory, from a patient treated with antithyroid drugs. CDR3 loop: CASSSPRTPYEQYF. DNA sequence: TGTGCCAGTAGTTCCCCCAGGACGCCCTACGAGCAGTACTTC. The CDR3, completed at both ends by the reference TRBV19 and TRBJ2-7 genes, gives the full variable domain DGGITQSPKYLFRKEGQNVTLSCEQNLNHDAMYWYRQDPGQGLRLIYYSQIVNDFQKGDIAEGYSVSREKKESFPLTVTSAQKNPTAFYLCASSSPRTPYEQYFGPGTRLTVT.